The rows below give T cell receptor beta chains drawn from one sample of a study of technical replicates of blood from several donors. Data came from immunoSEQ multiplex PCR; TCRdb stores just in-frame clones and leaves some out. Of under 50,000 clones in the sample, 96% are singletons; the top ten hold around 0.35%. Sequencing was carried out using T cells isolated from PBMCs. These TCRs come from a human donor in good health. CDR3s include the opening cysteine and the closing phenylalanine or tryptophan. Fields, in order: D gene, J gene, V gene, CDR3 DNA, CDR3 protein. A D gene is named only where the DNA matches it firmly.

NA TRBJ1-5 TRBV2 TGTGCCAGCTGGGACACCAGCAATCAGCCCCAGCATTTT CASWDTSNQPQHF
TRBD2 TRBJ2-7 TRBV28 TGTGCCAGCATTAGGACTAGCGGGGCTTGGGAGCAGTACTTC CASIRTSGAWEQYF
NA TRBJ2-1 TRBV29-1 TGCAGCGTTGGTAGGAGGGCATCCTACAATGAGCAGTTCTTC CSVGRRASYNEQFF
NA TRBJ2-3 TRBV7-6 TGTGCCAGCAGCTCTGGACACACCACAGATACGCAGTATTTT CASSSGHTTDTQYF
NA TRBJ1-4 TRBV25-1 TGTGCCAGCAGTGAAGGGCAGATTAATGAAAAACTGTTTTTT CASSEGQINEKLFF
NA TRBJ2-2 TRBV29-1 TGCAGCGTTCTAGCCGGGGAGCTGTTTTTT CSVLAGELFF
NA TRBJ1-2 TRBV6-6 TGTGCCAGCAGTTCTCAGGGAAACTATGGCTACACCTTC CASSSQGNYGYTF
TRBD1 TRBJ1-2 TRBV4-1 TGCGCCAGCAGACACACGGGACAGGGCTGGTATGGCTACACCTTC CASRHTGQGWYGYTF
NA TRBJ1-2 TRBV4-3 TGCGCCAGCAGCCAATCGGGGGAAGGCTACACCTTC CASSQSGEGYTF
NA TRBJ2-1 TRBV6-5 TGTGCCAGCAGCCAGGGGACGGAGCAGTTCTTC CASSQGTEQFF
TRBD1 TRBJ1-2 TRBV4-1 TGCGCCAGCAGCCAGCCAGTCCGGGACAGGGGGATGAATGGCTACACCTTC CASSQPVRDRGMNGYTF
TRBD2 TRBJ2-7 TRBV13 TGTGCCAGCAGCTTGGGACTAAAGCCTCAGGAGCAGTACTTC CASSLGLKPQEQYF
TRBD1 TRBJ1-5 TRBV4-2 TGTGCCAGCAGCCAAGATACCGGACAGGGGGCACTGCCCCAGCATTTT CASSQDTGQGALPQHF
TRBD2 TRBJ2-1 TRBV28 TGTGCCAGCAGTCCACCGGGACTAGCGGTCAATGAGCAGTTCTTC CASSPPGLAVNEQFF
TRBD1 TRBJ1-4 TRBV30 TGTGCCTGGAGTGTACTAAGGACAGGGGGCGTCCCAACTAATGAAAAACTGTTTTTT CAWSVLRTGGVPTNEKLFF
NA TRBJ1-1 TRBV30 TGTGCCTGGAGTGTACTTGGAGGAGGGACTGAAGCTTTCTTT CAWSVLGGGTEAFF
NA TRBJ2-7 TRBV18 TGTGCCAGCTCACCAAACTCCTTGAGTGAGCAGTACTTC CASSPNSLSEQYF
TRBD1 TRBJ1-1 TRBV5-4 TGTGCCAGCAGCCCTCCCACAGGGGTAGGTCACAAAGCTTTCTTT CASSPPTGVGHKAFF
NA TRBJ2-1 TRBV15 TGTGCCACCAGCAGAGGAGCTCTTTTCTACAATGAGCAGTTCTTC CATSRGALFYNEQFF
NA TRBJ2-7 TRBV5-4 TGTGCCAGCAGCCCCCAGGGCTACGAGCAGTACTTC CASSPQGYEQYF
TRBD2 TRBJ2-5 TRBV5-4 TGTGCCAGCAGCTTGAGCGGGAGGACCCAAGAGACCCAGTACTTC CASSLSGRTQETQYF
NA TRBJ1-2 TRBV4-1 TGCGCCAGCAGCAAGACACAGCCCGAGGGTGACTATGGCTACACCTTC CASSKTQPEGDYGYTF